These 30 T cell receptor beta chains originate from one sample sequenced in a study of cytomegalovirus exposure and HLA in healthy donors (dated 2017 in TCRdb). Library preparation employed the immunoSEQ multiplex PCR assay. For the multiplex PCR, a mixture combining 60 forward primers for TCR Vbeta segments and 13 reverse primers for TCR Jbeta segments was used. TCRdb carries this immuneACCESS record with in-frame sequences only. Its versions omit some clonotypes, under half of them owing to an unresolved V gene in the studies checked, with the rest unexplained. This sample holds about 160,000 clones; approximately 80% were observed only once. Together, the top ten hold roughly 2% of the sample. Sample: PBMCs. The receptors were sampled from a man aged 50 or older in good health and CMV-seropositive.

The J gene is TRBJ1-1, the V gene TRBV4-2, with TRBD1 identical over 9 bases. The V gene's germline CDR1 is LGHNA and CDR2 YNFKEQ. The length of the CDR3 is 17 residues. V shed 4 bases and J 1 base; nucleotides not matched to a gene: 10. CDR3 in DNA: TGTGCCAGCAGCCCAGGACAGGGGACAACTTCGAACACTGAAGCTTTCTTT. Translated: CASSPGQGTTSNTEAFF.

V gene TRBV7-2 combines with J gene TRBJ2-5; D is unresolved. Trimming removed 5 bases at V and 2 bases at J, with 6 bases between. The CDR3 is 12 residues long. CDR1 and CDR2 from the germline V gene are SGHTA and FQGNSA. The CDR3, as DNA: TGTGCCAGCAGCAAGCTTCAAGAGACCCAGTACTTC. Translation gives CASSKLQETQYF. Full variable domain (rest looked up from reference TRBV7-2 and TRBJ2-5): GAGVSQSPSNKVTEKGKDVELRCDPISGHTALYWYRQSLGQGLEFLIYFQGNSAPDKSGLPSDRFSAERTGGSVSTLTIQRTQQEDSAVYLCASSKLQETQYFGPGTRLLVL.

The CDR3 loop is CASSSRPPTSGGTGELFF. The CDR3 DNA reads TGTGCCAGTAGTTCTCGCCCCCCGACTAGCGGGGGTACCGGGGAGCTGTTTTTT. The rearrangement links TRBV19 to TRBJ2-2; TRBD2 aligns across 12 bases. The CDR3 extends over 18 amino acids. The V gene end was trimmed by 5 bases and the J gene end by 5 bases; junction bases not matched to a gene: 12. Germline lookup yields CDR1 LNHDA and CDR2 SQIVND (reference sequence).

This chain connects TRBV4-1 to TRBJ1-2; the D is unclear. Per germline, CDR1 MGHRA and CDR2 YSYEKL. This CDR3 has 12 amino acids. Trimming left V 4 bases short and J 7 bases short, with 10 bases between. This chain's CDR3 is CASSLGSGGYTF. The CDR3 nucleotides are TGCGCCAGCAGCCTCGGGAGTGGTGGCTACACCTTC.

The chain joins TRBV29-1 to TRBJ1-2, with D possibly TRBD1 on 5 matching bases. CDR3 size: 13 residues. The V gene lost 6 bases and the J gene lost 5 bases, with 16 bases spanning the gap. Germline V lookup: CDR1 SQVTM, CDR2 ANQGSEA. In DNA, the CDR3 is TGCAGCGTGGTCGGGGGGAAGGATTATGGCTACACCTTC. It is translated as CSVVGGKDYGYTF.

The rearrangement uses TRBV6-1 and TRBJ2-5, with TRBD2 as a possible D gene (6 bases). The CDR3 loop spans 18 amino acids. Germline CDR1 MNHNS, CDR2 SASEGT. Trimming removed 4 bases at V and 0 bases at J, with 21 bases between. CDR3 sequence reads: CASSVTDRGVRDQETQYF. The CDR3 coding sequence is TGTGCCAGCAGTGTTACGGACCGCGGGGTACGAGACCAAGAGACCCAGTACTTC.

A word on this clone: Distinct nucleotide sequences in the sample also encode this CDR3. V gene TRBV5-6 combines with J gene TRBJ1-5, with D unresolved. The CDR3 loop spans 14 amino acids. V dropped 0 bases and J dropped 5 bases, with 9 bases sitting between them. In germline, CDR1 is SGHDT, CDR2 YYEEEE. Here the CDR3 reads CASSLGGGDQPQHF. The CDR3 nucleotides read TGTGCCAGCAGCTTGGGCGGTGGTGATCAGCCCCAGCATTTT.

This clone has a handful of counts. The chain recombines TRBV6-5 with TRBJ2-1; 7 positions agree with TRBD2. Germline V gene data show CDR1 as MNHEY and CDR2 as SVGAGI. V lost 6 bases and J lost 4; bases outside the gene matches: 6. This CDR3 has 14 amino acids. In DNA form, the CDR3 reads TGTGCCAGCAGCCTAGAGCGGGGATACAATGAGCAGTTCTTC. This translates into CASSLERGYNEQFF.

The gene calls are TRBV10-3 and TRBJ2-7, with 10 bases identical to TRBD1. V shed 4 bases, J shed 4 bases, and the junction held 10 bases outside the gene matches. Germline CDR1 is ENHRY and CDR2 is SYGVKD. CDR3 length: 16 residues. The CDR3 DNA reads TGTGCCATCAGTGGACTTTACGGGACAGGGGAGTACGAGCAGTACTTC. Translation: CAISGLYGTGEYEQYF.

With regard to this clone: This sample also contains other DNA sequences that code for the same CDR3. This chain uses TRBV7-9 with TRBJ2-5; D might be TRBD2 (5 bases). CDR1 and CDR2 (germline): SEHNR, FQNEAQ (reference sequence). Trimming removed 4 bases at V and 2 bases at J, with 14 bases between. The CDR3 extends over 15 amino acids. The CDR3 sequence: CASSWPGRGQETQYF. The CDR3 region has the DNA TGTGCCAGCAGCTGGCCTGGTCGGGGTCAAGAGACCCAGTACTTC. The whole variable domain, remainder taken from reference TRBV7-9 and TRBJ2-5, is DTGVSQNPRHKITKRGQNVTFRCDPISEHNRLYWYRQTLGQGPEFLTYFQNEAQLEKSRLLSDRFSAERPKGSFSTLEIQRTEQGDSAMYLCASSWPGRGQETQYFGPGTRLLVL.

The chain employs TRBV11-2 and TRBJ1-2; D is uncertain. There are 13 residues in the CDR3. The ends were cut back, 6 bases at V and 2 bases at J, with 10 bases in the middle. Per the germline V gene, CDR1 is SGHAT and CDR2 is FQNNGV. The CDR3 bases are TGTGCCAGCAGTTCCTTATTGAACTATGGCTACACCTTC. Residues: CASSSLLNYGYTF.

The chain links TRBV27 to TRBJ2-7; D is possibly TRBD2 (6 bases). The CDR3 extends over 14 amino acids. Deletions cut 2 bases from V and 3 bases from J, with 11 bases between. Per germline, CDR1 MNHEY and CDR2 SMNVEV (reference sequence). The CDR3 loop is CASSLAGPLYEQYF. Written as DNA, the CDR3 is TGTGCCAGCAGTTTAGCGGGGCCTCTCTACGAGCAGTACTTC.

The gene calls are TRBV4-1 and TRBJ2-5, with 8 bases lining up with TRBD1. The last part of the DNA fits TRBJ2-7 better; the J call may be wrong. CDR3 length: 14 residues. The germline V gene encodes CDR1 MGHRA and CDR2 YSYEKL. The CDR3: CASSQGTGPYEQYF. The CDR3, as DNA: TGCGCCAGCAGCCAGGGGACAGGACCCTACGAGCAGTACTTC.

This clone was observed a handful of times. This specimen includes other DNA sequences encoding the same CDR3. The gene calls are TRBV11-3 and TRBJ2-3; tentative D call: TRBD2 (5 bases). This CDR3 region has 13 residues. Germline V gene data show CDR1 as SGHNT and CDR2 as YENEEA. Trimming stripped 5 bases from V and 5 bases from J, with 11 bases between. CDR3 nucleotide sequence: TGTGCCAGCAGCGTAACCCGGGGAGATACGCAGTATTTT. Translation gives CASSVTRGDTQYF.

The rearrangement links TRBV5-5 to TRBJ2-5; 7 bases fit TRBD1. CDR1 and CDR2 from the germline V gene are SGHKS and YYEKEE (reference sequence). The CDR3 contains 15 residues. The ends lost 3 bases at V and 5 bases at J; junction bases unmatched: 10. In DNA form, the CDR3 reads TGTGCCAGCAGCTGGGGCAGGGGGTCGGGGGAGACCCAGTACTTC. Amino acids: CASSWGRGSGETQYF.

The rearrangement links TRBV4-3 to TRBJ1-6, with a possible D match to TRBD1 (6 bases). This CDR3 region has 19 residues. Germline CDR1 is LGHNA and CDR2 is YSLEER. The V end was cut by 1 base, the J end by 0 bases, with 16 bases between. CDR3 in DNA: TGCGCCAGCAGCCAAGGGGTTAATACAGGGTACTCCTATAATTCACCCCTCCACTTT. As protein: CASSQGVNTGYSYNSPLHF.

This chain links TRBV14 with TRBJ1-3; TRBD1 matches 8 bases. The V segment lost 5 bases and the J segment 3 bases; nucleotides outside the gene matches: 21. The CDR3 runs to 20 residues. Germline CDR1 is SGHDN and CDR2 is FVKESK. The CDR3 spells CASSYPRTGRTSDRGNTIYF. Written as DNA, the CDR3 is TGTGCCAGCAGCTACCCACGGACAGGGAGGACCTCTGATCGTGGAAACACCATATATTTT.

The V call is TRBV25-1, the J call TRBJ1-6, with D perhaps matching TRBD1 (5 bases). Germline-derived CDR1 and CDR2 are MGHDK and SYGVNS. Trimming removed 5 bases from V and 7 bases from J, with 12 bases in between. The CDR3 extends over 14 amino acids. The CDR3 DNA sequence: TGTGCCAGCAGTCCGGGGGAGCGGAATTCACCCCTCCACTTT. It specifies CASSPGERNSPLHF.

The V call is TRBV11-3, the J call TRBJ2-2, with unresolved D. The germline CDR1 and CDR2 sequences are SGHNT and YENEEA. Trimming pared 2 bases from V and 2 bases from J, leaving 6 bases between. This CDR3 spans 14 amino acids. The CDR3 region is CASSLSTNTGELFF. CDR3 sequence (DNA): TGTGCCAGCAGCTTATCCACAAACACCGGGGAGCTGTTTTTT.

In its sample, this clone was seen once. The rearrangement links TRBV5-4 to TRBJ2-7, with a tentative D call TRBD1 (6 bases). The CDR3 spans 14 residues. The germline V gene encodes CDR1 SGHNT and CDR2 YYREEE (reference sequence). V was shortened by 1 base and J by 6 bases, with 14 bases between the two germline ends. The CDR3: CASSLRQDRVEQYF. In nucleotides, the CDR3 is TGTGCCAGCAGCTTGCGACAGGATCGTGTCGAGCAGTACTTC.

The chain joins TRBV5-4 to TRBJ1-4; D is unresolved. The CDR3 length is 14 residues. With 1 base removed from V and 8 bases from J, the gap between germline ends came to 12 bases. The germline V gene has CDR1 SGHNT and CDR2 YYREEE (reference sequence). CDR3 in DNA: TGTGCCAGCAGCTTGCCGGGGAAGGAGGAAAAACTGTTTTTT. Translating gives CASSLPGKEEKLFF.

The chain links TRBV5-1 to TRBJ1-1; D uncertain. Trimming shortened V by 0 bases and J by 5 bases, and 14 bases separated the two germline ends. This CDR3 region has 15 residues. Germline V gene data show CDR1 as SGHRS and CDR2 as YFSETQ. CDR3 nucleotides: TGCGCCAGCAGCTTGGACGGGATGACGGGGACTGAAGCTTTCTTT. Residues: CASSLDGMTGTEAFF. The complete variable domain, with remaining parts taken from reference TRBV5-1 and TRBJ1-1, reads KAGVTQTPRYLIKTRGQQVTLSCSPISGHRSVSWYQQTPGQGLQFLFEYFSETQRNKGNFPGRFSGRQFSNSRSEMNVSTLELGDSALYLCASSLDGMTGTEAFFGQGTRLTVV.

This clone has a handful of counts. CDR3 sequence reads: CASSLENYNYGYTF. In nucleotides, the CDR3 is TGTGCCAGCAGTCTTGAAAACTACAACTATGGCTACACCTTC. This chain links TRBV5-4 with TRBJ1-2, with D unclear. V was clipped by 5 bases and J by 2 bases, with 13 bases between them. Germline values: CDR1 SGHNT, CDR2 YYREEE (reference sequence). The length of the CDR3 is 14 residues.

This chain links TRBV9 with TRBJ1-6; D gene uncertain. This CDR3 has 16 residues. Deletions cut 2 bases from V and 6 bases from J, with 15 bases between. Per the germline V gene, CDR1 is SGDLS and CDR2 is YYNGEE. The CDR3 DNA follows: TGTGCCAGCAGCGTGTCTCCGACTGACCTTAATTCACCCCTCCACTTT. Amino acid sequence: CASSVSPTDLNSPLHF.

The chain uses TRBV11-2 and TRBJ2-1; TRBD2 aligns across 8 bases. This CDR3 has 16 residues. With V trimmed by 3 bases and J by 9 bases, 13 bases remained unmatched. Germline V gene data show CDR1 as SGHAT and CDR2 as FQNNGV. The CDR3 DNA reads TGTGCCAGCAGCTTGCTGTTGGGACAAAGCGGGGGTGAGCAGTTCTTC. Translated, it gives CASSLLLGQSGGEQFF. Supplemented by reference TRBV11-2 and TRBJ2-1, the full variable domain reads EAGVAQSPRYKIIEKRQSVAFWCNPISGHATLYWYQQILGQGPKLLIQFQNNGVVDDSQLPKDRFSAERLKGVDSTLKIQPAKLEDSAVYLCASSLLLGQSGGEQFFGPGTRLTVL.

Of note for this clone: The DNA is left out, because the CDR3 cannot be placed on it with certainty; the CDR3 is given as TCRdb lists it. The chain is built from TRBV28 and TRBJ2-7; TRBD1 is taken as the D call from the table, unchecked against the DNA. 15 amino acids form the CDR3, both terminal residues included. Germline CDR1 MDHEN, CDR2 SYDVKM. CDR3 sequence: CASSSSGQKNYEQYF.

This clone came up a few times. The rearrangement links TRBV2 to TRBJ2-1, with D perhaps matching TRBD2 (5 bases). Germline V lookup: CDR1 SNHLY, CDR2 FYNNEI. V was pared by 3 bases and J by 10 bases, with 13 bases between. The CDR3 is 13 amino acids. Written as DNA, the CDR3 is TGTGCCAGCAGTGACAACGGGGTTTTGGAGCAGTTCTTC. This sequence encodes CASSDNGVLEQFF. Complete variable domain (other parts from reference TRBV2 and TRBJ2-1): EPEVTQTPSHQVTQMGQEVILRCVPISNHLYFYWYRQILGQKVEFLVSFYNNEISEKSEIFDDQFSVERPDGSNFTLKIRSTKLEDSAMYFCASSDNGVLEQFFGPGTRLTVL.

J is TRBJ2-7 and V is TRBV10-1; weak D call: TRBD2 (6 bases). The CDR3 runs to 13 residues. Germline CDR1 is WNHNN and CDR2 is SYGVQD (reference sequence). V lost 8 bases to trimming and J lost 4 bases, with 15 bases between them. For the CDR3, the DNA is TGCGCCAGCTCGCCGGGACTTACATACGAGCAGTACTTC. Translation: CASSPGLTYEQYF.

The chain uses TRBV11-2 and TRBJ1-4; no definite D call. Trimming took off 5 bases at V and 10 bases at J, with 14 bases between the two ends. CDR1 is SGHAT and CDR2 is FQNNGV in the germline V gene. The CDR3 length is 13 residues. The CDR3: CASSPIRGAKLFF. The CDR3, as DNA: TGTGCCAGCAGCCCCATTAGAGGCGCAAAACTGTTTTTT.

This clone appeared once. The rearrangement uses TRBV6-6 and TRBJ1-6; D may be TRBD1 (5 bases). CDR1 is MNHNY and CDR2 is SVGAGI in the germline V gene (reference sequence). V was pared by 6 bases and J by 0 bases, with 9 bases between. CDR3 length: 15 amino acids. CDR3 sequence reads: CASSEDSSYNSPLHF. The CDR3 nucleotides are TGTGCCAGCAGCGAAGACAGCTCCTATAATTCACCCCTCCACTTT.